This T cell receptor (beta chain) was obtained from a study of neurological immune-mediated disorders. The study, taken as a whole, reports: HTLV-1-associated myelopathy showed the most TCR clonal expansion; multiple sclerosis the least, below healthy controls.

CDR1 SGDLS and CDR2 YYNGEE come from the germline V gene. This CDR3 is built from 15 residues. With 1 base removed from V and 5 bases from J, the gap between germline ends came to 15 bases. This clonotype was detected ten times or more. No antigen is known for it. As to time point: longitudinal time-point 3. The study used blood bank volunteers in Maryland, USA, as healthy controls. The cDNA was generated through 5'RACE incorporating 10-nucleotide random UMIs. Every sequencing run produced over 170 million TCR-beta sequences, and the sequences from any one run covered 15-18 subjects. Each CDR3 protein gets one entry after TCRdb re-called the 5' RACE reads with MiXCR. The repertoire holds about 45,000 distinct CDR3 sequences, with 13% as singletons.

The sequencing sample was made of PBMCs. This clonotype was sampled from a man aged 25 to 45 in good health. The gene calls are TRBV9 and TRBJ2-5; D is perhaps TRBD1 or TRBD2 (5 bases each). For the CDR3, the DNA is TGTGCCAGCAGCGTATCCGGGACGGTGGGCGAGACCCAGTACTTC. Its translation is CASSVSGTVGETQYF.